This TCR beta chain came from a study of OX40 agonist ivuxolimab in advanced cancers. Looking at the study overall: Every 2 weeks, patients received ivuxolimab intravenously, dosed at 0.01 to 10 mg/kg.

Data came from immunoSEQ multiplex PCR; TCRdb stores just in-frame clones and leaves some out. The data hold more than 70,000 clones, with 93% observed a single time. As to this clone: Its target is not known.

Study-wide findings and caveats: At 0.1 to 3.0 mg/kg and by week 6, clonal expansion occurred in CD4+ and CD8+ blood T cells. There were also nonresponders showing low normalized T-cell clonal expansion.

CDR1 and CDR2 (germline): SQVTM, ANQGSEA. The trim removed 5 bases at V and 3 bases at J, leaving 9 bases unmatched. There are 15 residues in the CDR3. The chain joins TRBV29-1 to TRBJ2-1; the match to TRBD2 covers 8 bases. This TCR was sampled from an adult with an advanced solid tumor such as melanoma, head and neck, liver or kidney cancer. The sequencing here drew on CD4+ or CD8+ T cells sorted from blood, taken in a trial of the OX40 agonist ivuxolimab. CDR3 DNA sequence: TGCAGCGTTTATCCTCGGGGGGGCCTCTACAATGAGCAGTTCTTC. Its protein product is CSVYPRGGLYNEQFF.